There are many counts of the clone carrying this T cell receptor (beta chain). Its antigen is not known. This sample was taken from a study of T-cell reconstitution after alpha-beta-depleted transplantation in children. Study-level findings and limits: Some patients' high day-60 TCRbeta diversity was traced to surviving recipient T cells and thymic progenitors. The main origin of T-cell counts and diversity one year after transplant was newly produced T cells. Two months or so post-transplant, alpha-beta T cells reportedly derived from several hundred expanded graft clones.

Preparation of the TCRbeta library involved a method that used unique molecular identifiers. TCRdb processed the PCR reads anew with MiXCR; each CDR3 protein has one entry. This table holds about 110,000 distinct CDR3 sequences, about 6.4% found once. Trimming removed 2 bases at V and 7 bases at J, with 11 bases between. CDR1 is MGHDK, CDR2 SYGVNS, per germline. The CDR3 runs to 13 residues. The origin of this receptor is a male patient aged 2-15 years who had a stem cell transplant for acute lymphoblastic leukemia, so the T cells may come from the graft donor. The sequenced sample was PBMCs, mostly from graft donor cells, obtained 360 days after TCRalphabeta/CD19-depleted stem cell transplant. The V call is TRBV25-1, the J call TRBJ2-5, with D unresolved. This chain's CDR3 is CASSEGKLRTQYF. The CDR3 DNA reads TGTGCCAGCAGTGAAGGGAAGCTTAGGACCCAGTACTTC.